Below are 20 T cell receptor beta chains sequenced from a single sample in a study of human T cells and chemical hapten exposure. TCRdb processed the RACE reads anew with MiXCR; each CDR3 protein has one entry. The sample carries tens of thousands of distinct CDR3 sequences, approximately 9.9% recorded once. Regarding time point: patch test 2, 6 weeks after DPC sensitization. Sample treatment: therapeutic diphenylcyclopropenone sensitization with weekly scalp DPC. Sequenced here: whole blood, sampled in connection with sensitization to the hapten diphenylcyclopropenone (DPC). Receptors originate from a man aged 40-49 years with alopecia areata. Some clones in this sample may be carry-over from other donors' samples.

This clonotype came up a few times. The chain employs TRBV12-3 or TRBV12-4 and TRBJ2-5, with 13 positions matching TRBD2. This CDR3 spans 15 amino acids. After removal of 6 bases from V and 5 bases from J, the junction contained 6 bases not matched to a gene. CDR3 protein: CASRLAGGSQETQYF. The CDR3 DNA is TGTGCCAGCAGACTAGCGGGAGGGTCCCAGGAGACCCAGTACTTC.

The gene calls are TRBV20-1 and TRBJ2-3; 10 bases fit TRBD2. The CDR3 loop spans 15 amino acids. With 5 bases clipped from V and 0 bases from J, the junction kept 5 bases outside the gene matches. Germline V gives CDR1 DFQATT, CDR2 SNEGSKA (reference sequence). CDR3 sequence (DNA): TGCAGTGCTGGAGGACTAGCGGTTAGCACAGATACGCAGTATTTT. It codes for CSAGGLAVSTDTQYF.

This clonotype was counted many times. V is TRBV6-6 and J is TRBJ1-4, with D possibly being TRBD1 (5 bases). CDR3 length equals 17 residues. The germline gives CDR1 MNHNY, CDR2 SVGAGI (reference sequence). V dropped 1 base and J dropped 4 bases, with 16 bases sitting between them. Here the CDR3 reads CASSYYQQARFNEKLFF. The DNA for the CDR3 is TGTGCCAGCAGTTACTACCAACAGGCGCGTTTTAATGAAAAACTGTTTTTT.

Comment on this clonotype: One end of the junction is discordant with germline, which a read error may explain. The rearrangement joins TRBV10-3 to TRBJ2-5; no clear D. The CDR3 extends over 12 amino acids. Germline V gene sequence: CDR1 ENHRY, CDR2 SYGVKD. The CDR3 reads CTISESSETQYF. The CDR3 DNA follows: TGTACCATCAGTGAGTCATCGGAGACCCAGTACTTC.

This clonotype was detected a few times. The chain is built from TRBV7-2 and TRBJ2-2; D is perhaps TRBD2 (6 bases). Germline CDR1 reads SGHTA; CDR2 reads FQGNSA. This CDR3 has 14 residues. V gave up 2 bases and J gave up 7 bases, with 11 bases separating them. In nucleotides, the CDR3 is TGTGCCAGCAGCTTAAACCTAGCGAGCGGGGAGCTGTTTTTT. Protein product: CASSLNLASGELFF.

In this sample, this clonotype turned up many times. This sequence joins TRBV15 and TRBJ1-5; D ambiguous. Germline CDR1 is LNHNV and CDR2 is YYDKDF (reference sequence). V lost 8 bases and J 1 base, leaving 18 bases between the germline ends. The CDR3 is 16 amino acids. Here the CDR3 reads CATDPDVVTSNQPQHF. The CDR3, as DNA: TGTGCCACCGATCCGGACGTGGTCACCAGCAATCAGCCCCAGCATTTT.

This clonotype was counted between two and nine times. The rearrangement links TRBV6-5 to TRBJ2-3; 11 bases map to TRBD1. Germline V lookup: CDR1 MNHEY, CDR2 SVGAGI. The length of the CDR3 is 15 residues. The V gene end was trimmed by 5 bases and the J gene end by 4 bases; junction bases not matched to a gene: 5. The CDR3 DNA reads TGTGCCAGCAGTAACCGGGACAGGGGGGCAGATACGCAGTATTTT. Translation: CASSNRDRGADTQYF.

V and J are TRBV30 and TRBJ2-3; D not certain. From germline, CDR1 is GTSNPN and CDR2 SVGIG (reference sequence). The CDR3 consists of 12 residues. Trimming cost V 1 base and J 0 bases, with 2 bases left between them. The CDR3 spells CAWSASTDTQYF. The CDR3 DNA follows: TGTGCCTGGAGTGCTAGCACAGATACGCAGTATTTT.

This clonotype was observed a handful of times. This sequence joins TRBV2 and TRBJ2-3, with D uncertain. The CDR3 length is 14 residues. V lost 8 bases and J lost 2, with 14 bases in between. CDR1 and CDR2 (germline): SNHLY, FYNNEI. CDR3 DNA: TGTGCCAGCTTCGGGTGGCGGATCACAGATACGCAGTATTTT. Amino acids: CASFGWRITDTQYF.

A few counts support this clonotype. The rearrangement links TRBV5-1 to TRBJ2-5; D remains unclear. The V and J ends lost 0 bases and 5 bases respectively, with 11 bases between them. The V gene's germline CDR1 is SGHRS and CDR2 YFSETQ. This CDR3 region has 14 residues. CDR3 sequence reads: CASSLDKGSETQYF. Here the CDR3 DNA reads TGCGCCAGCAGCTTGGACAAGGGTTCCGAGACCCAGTACTTC.

The chain couples TRBV7-9 to TRBJ1-1, with 9 bases fitting TRBD1. The CDR3 sequence is 14 residues long. After removal of 8 bases from V and 5 bases from J, the junction contained 9 bases not matched to a gene. The germline CDR1 and CDR2 sequences are SEHNR and FQNEAQ (reference sequence). The DNA of the CDR3 is TGTGCCAGCGGATTGACAGGGGGAGATACTGAAGCTTTCTTT. This encodes CASGLTGGDTEAFF.

This clonotype has only a few counts. V and J are TRBV4-3 and TRBJ2-1; no firm D call. Germline CDR1 is LGHNA and CDR2 is YSLEER. The CDR3 spans 16 residues. V lost 0 bases and J lost 0, with 9 bases in between. The CDR3 loop is CASSQDQAYSYNEQFF. CDR3 sequence (DNA): TGCGCCAGCAGCCAAGACCAGGCTTACTCCTACAATGAGCAGTTCTTC.

The chain couples TRBV4-1 to TRBJ1-1, with 8 bases aligning to TRBD1. The germline V gene encodes CDR1 MGHRA and CDR2 YSYEKL. The CDR3 is 13 residues long. Germline trimming cut 6 bases from V and 5 bases from J; bases unmatched to any gene: 5. The CDR3 coding sequence is TGCGCCAGCAGTGGACAGGGCGGAACTGAAGCTTTCTTT. Its protein product is CASSGQGGTEAFF.

Many counts were recorded for this clonotype. The V gene is TRBV20-1, the J gene TRBJ2-7, with a tentative D call TRBD2 (6 bases). CDR3 length: 13 amino acids. The V gene lost 8 bases and the J gene lost 0 bases, with 14 bases spanning the gap. Germline values: CDR1 DFQATT, CDR2 SNEGSKA (reference sequence). This CDR3 is CSSGGSYSYEQYF. The DNA of the CDR3 is TGCAGTTCCGGGGGTAGTTACTCCTACGAGCAGTACTTC.

This clonotype was counted ten times or more. The CDR3 here is CASSLQLISSMATNEKLFF. The CDR3 bases are TGTGCCAGCAGCCTACAACTAATAAGTTCCATGGCAACTAATGAAAAACTGTTTTTT. The gene calls are TRBV7-8 and TRBJ1-4; D gene uncertain. V lost 5 bases, J lost 0 bases, and 22 bases lay in between. Germline V gene sequence: CDR1 SGHVS, CDR2 FQNEAQ. The CDR3 is made up of 19 amino acids.

The chain is built from TRBV24-1 and TRBJ1-4; no clear D gene. The CDR3 covers 13 residues. The V end was cut by 0 bases, the J end by 7 bases, with 5 bases between. The germline V gene encodes CDR1 KGHDR and CDR2 SFDVKD. The CDR3 here is CATSDLRSEKLFF. Written as DNA, the CDR3 is TGTGCCACCAGTGATTTGCGGAGTGAAAAACTGTTTTTT.

The rearrangement joins TRBV9 to TRBJ2-3; unclear D gene. The CDR3 totals 16 residues. Germline V lookup: CDR1 SGDLS, CDR2 YYNGEE. Trimming stripped 0 bases from V and 6 bases from J, with 17 bases between. This chain's CDR3 is CASSVGMQRSDDTQYF. For the CDR3, the DNA is TGTGCCAGCAGCGTAGGGATGCAGCGCTCGGATGATACGCAGTATTTT.

There are a few counts of this clonotype. This chain joins TRBV9 and TRBJ2-3; 7 nucleotides align to TRBD2. This CDR3 contains 17 residues. Germline V lookup: CDR1 SGDLS, CDR2 YYNGEE. J was trimmed by 3 bases and V by 0 bases; bases with no gene match: 10. The CDR3 loop reads CASSVEIGGRGTDTQYF. CDR3 in DNA: TGTGCCAGCAGCGTAGAAATTGGCGGGAGAGGGACAGATACGCAGTATTTT.

In nucleotides, the CDR3 is TGTGCCAGCAGTTCCCGGGTGGGGTCCGAGACCCAGTACTTC. Protein sequence: CASSSRVGSETQYF. The chain carries TRBV27 and TRBJ2-5; D unresolved. Trimming removed 4 bases from V and 5 bases from J, with 14 bases in between. Germline CDR1 and CDR2: MNHEY and SMNVEV (reference sequence). This CDR3 contains 14 residues.

The V gene is TRBV18, the J gene TRBJ2-3; 11 bases align to TRBD2. Germline-derived CDR1 and CDR2 are KGHSH and LQKENI. J lost 1 base, V lost 1 base, and 1 base had no gene match. This CDR3 region has 16 residues. As DNA, the CDR3 is TGTGCCAGCTCACCACGTAGCGGGAGGGGCACAGATACGCAGTATTTT. It is translated as CASSPRSGRGTDTQYF.